The 8 T cell receptor beta chains given below trace back to one sample, sequenced in a study of glioma-infiltrating T cells. Using RNA template, CDR3s of TCR alpha and beta were amplified with iRepertoire arm-PCR. A single record per CDR3 protein comes from TCRdb applying MiXCR to the multiplex PCR reads. The sample holds roughly 200,000 distinct CDR3 sequences, around 30% seen once. The sample was glioma tissue, nonneoplastic brain tissue, or PBMCs (not recorded which). These receptors all stem from a human donor with low-grade glioma or glioblastoma, undergoing nonglioma brain surgery, or in good health (not recorded which).

This clonotype was observed at least ten times. This chain connects TRBV6-2 or TRBV6-3 to TRBJ2-3; 10 bases line up with TRBD1. The CDR3 consists of 16 residues. In germline, CDR1 is MNHEY, CDR2 SVGEGT. Unmatched junction bases numbered 8, after V lost 6 bases and J lost 2 bases. CDR3 sequence: CASRPSGTGATDTQYF. The DNA for the CDR3 is TGTGCCAGCAGGCCTTCCGGGACAGGGGCCACAGATACGCAGTATTTT.

The V and J genes are TRBV18 and TRBJ2-1; 11 bases align to TRBD2. J was trimmed by 4 bases and V by 5 bases; bases with no gene match: 10. From germline, CDR1 is KGHSH and CDR2 LQKENI. The CDR3 length is 17 residues. CDR3 bases: TGTGCCAGCTCAACACTGGGACTAGCGGCGAGATACAATGAGCAGTTCTTC. It translates to CASSTLGLAARYNEQFF.

The chain has TRBV6-6 and TRBJ2-7; unclear D gene. Per the germline V gene, CDR1 is MNHNY and CDR2 is SVGAGI (reference sequence). The CDR3 runs to 14 residues. Trimming left V 0 bases short and J 11 bases short, with 17 bases between. This chain's CDR3 is CASSYSNKGGEKYF. The CDR3 region has the DNA TGTGCCAGCAGTTACTCGAATAAGGGTGGAGAGAAGTACTTC.

This clonotype was detected ten times or more. The V and J genes are TRBV28 and TRBJ2-7; 8 bases line up with TRBD2. The CDR3 is 15 amino acids. Germline V gene lookup returns CDR1 MDHEN and CDR2 SYDVKM. V shed 7 bases, J shed 1 base, and the junction held 9 bases outside the gene matches. CDR3 in amino acids: CASIQSGSGSYEQYF. CDR3 DNA sequence: TGTGCCAGCATACAGAGCGGGAGTGGTTCCTACGAGCAGTACTTC.

Comment on this clonotype: Possible read error: a much larger clone is one base away. CDR3 DNA: TGTGCCAACAGGGACACCAGCACAGATGCGCAGTATTTT. This sequence encodes CANRDTSTDAQYF. V is TRBV28 and J is TRBJ2-3; tentative D call: TRBD1 (6 bases). Germline-derived CDR1 and CDR2 are MDHEN and SYDVKM. The length of the CDR3 is 13 residues.

A word on this clonotype: A much larger clonotype is one base distant, so this may be a read error. J is TRBJ2-3 and V is TRBV7-3; 9 bases align to TRBD2. Per germline, CDR1 SGHTA and CDR2 FQGTGA. This CDR3 comprises 16 residues. Unmatched junction bases numbered 6, after V lost 1 base and J lost 4 bases. In DNA form, the CDR3 reads TGTGCCAGCAGCTTAAACCCTAGCGGGATAGCAGATACGCAGTATTTT. This encodes CASSLNPSGIADTQYF.

This clonotype was observed at least ten times. CDR3 DNA: TGCAGTGGGGAACTTAGCGGGAGGGCAAATGAGCAGTTCTTC. This translates into CSGELSGRANEQFF. The rearrangement joins TRBV20-1 to TRBJ2-1; 11 nucleotides agree with TRBD2. Trimming cost V 7 bases and J 7 bases; bases outside gene matches: 9. Germline lookup yields CDR1 DFQATT and CDR2 SNEGSKA (reference sequence). The CDR3 covers 14 residues.

Note on this clonotype: A single base separates this from a much larger clone, so it may be a read error. The final CDR3 position lacks the conserved phenylalanine or tryptophan, pointing to a likely read error. V usage is TRBV4-1 and J usage is TRBJ1-1; a weak D match, TRBD1 (5 bases). This CDR3 has 15 amino acids. Trimming left V 2 bases short and J 1 base short, with 11 bases between. Germline V CDR1 and CDR2: MGHRA, YSYEKL. CDR3: CASSQSGVWNTEAFL. In DNA form, the CDR3 reads TGCGCCAGCAGCCAATCGGGGGTCTGGAACACTGAAGCTTTCCTT.